This paragraph reports one T cell receptor beta chain. The data stem from a study of identifying expanded T cells in peripheral blood. Only in-frame clones appear in the TCRdb table, and some are missing; sequencing was by immunoSEQ multiplex PCR. The table records about 90,000 clones, 70% to 90% of them present only once. The material sequenced was blood. The TCR originated in a person between 18 and 75 years old in good health.

CDR3 sequence: CASSPRRQGRATNEKLFF. In DNA form, the CDR3 reads TGTGCCAGCTCACCACGACGACAGGGACGAGCAACTAATGAAAAACTGTTTTTT. The chain carries TRBV18 and TRBJ1-4, with TRBD1 identical over 7 bases. The CDR3 totals 18 residues. Germline lookup yields CDR1 KGHSH and CDR2 LQKENI. V was pared by 1 base and J by 0 bases, with 8 bases of the junction left unmatched.